This entry lists 8 T cell receptor beta chains sequenced from one sample in a study of T-cell memory formation after mild COVID-19. TCRdb ran MiXCR on the 5' RACE reads and lists one entry per CDR3 protein. This sample has around 250,000 distinct CDR3 sequences, with 15% to 20% found just once. Sequencing input: PBMCs or a T cell subset sorted from them (not recorded which). The receptors stem from a man aged 18 to 29 who had mild COVID-19 (a few samples of this study predate the infection). Cell type and time point are not known.

This clonotype turned up a few times. The V call is TRBV5-1, the J call TRBJ2-3, with D perhaps given as TRBD1 or TRBD2 (5 bases each). CDR3 length: 14 amino acids. The germline V gene has CDR1 SGHRS and CDR2 YFSETQ. V was trimmed by 7 bases and J by 2 bases, leaving 14 bases between them. CDR3 sequence reads: CASSGAGNTDTQYF. CDR3 DNA sequence: TGCGCCAGCTCCGGGGCAGGGAACACAGATACGCAGTATTTT.

This clonotype was observed a few times. The chain is built from TRBV6-2 or TRBV6-3 and TRBJ1-4; D might be TRBD1 (6 bases). The V end was cut by 4 bases, the J end by 4 bases, with 10 bases between. The CDR3 is 14 residues long. Germline V gene sequence: CDR1 MNHEY, CDR2 SVGEGT. Here the CDR3 DNA reads TGTGCCAGCAGTTCTACAGGGATTAATGAAAAACTGTTTTTT. It is translated as CASSSTGINEKLFF.

The chain combines TRBV20-1 with TRBJ1-6, with no clear D. This CDR3 region has 16 residues. V was trimmed by 0 bases and J by 0 bases, leaving 9 bases between them. The germline CDR1 and CDR2 sequences are DFQATT and SNEGSKA (reference sequence). The CDR3 reads CSAREGYLSYNSPLHF. The CDR3 DNA is TGCAGTGCTAGAGAGGGGTACCTCTCCTATAATTCACCCCTCCACTTT.

The table lists this clonotype with many counts. The J gene is TRBJ2-7, the V gene TRBV7-9, with 10 bases fitting TRBD2. V shed 4 bases, J shed 4 bases, and the junction held 4 bases outside the gene matches. CDR3 length equals 14 residues. CDR1 is SEHNR and CDR2 is FQNEAQ in the germline V gene (reference sequence). The CDR3 nucleotides are TGTGCCAGCAGCTCGGGACTAGCGATTTACGAGCAGTACTTC. Encoded protein: CASSSGLAIYEQYF.

This clonotype was seen a few times. This chain links TRBV7-8 with TRBJ2-1; D gene unclear. Trimming removed 5 bases at V and 7 bases at J, with 9 bases between. This CDR3 has 12 amino acids. The germline CDR1 and CDR2 sequences are SGHVS and FQNEAQ. The CDR3 DNA reads as TGTGCCAGCAGCCCCGATTGGAATGAGCAGTTCTTC. It is translated as CASSPDWNEQFF. Supplemented by reference TRBV7-8 and TRBJ2-1, the full variable domain reads GAGVSQSPRYKVAKRGQDVALRCDPISGHVSLFWYQQALGQGPEFLTYFQNEAQLDKSGLPSDRFFAERPEGSVSTLKIQRTQQEDSAVYLCASSPDWNEQFFGPGTRLTVL.

In its sample, this clonotype was seen a few times. This chain connects TRBV29-1 to TRBJ1-1; D is perhaps TRBD1 (5 bases). Germline V gives CDR1 SQVTM, CDR2 ANQGSEA. This CDR3 region has 15 residues. V lost 7 bases and J lost 6, with 24 bases in between. CDR3 loop: CSAAGTPLEEPEAFF. The CDR3 DNA reads TGCAGCGCCGCCGGGACGCCGTTGGAGGAACCTGAAGCTTTCTTT. The variable domain in full, completed from reference TRBV29-1 and TRBJ1-1, reads SAVISQKPSRDICQRGTSLTIQCQVDSQVTMMFWYRQQPGQSLTLIATANQGSEATYESGFVIDKFPISRPNLTFSTLTVSNMSPEDSSIYLCSAAGTPLEEPEAFFGQGTRLTVV.

The V call is TRBV20-1, the J call TRBJ2-1; TRBD1 matches 7 bases. The CDR3 contains 14 residues. Trimming removed 6 bases from V and 7 bases from J; junction bases left unmatched: 12. From germline, CDR1 is DFQATT and CDR2 SNEGSKA (reference sequence). This CDR3 reads CSARQGAVMNEQFF. DNA of the CDR3: TGCAGTGCCCGACAGGGTGCGGTTATGAATGAGCAGTTCTTC.

The count of this clonotype is one. V usage is TRBV10-3 and J usage is TRBJ1-5, with unresolved D. CDR3 length: 13 amino acids. The V end lost 1 base, the J end lost 7 bases, and 8 bases lay between the germline ends. Looked up from germline, CDR1 is ENHRY and CDR2 is SYGVKD. CDR3: CAISELGTQPQHF. The DNA of the CDR3 is TGTGCCATCAGTGAGTTGGGCACACAGCCCCAGCATTTT.